Listed here are 10 T cell receptor beta chains from one sample, sequenced in a study of shared clonotypes between healthy human individuals. Profiled with immunoSEQ multiplex PCR; TCRdb holds only in-frame clones, not every one. The sample has about 230,000 clones; 50% to 75% are singletons. Input material: memory CD4+ T cells sorted from blood. Described subset: CD45RA-negative fraction. The receptor source for this set is a man younger than 40 in good health.

This clone has only a few counts. This chain links TRBV5-4 with TRBJ1-2; D not certain. The CDR3 loop spans 12 amino acids. The germline V gene has CDR1 SGHNT and CDR2 YYREEE (reference sequence). Trimming left V 4 bases short and J 3 bases short, with 7 bases between. CDR3 in amino acids: CASSIDHYGYTF. The CDR3 bases are TGTGCCAGCAGCATCGACCACTATGGCTACACCTTC.

The chain is built from TRBV23-1 and TRBJ2-4; 10 positions match TRBD1. TRBV23-1 is flagged as an ORF with uncertain function. Losses at the gene ends were 1 base for V and 0 bases for J; bases not matched to a gene: 6. This CDR3 has 18 amino acids. The CDR3 sequence is CASSQLLGQGGAKNIQYF. CDR3 coding DNA: TGCGCCAGCAGTCAATTATTAGGACAGGGGGGAGCCAAAAACATTCAGTACTTC.

The rearrangement joins TRBV11-2 to TRBJ2-1, with TRBD1 as a possible D gene (6 bases). This CDR3 comprises 14 residues. Trimming cost V 1 base and J 9 bases, with 13 bases left between them. In germline, CDR1 is SGHAT, CDR2 FQNNGV. In DNA form, the CDR3 reads TGTGCCAGCAGCTTAGGCAGGGGAAAAGGTGAGCAGTTCTTC. Its protein is CASSLGRGKGEQFF.

The CDR3 here is CASSKARLQGSGLAGGPVGYEQYF. CDR3 DNA: TGTGCCAGCAGCAAAGCGCGCCTGCAGGGGTCAGGACTAGCGGGAGGCCCGGTGGGGTACGAGCAGTACTTC. This chain joins TRBV21-1 and TRBJ2-7; TRBD2, as called in the table, went unchecked against the DNA. TRBV21-1 is labeled a pseudogene. This CDR3 is 24 amino acids long.

The chain recombines TRBV19 with TRBJ1-2, with D hard to call. The CDR3 length is 14 residues. Per the germline V gene, CDR1 is LNHDA and CDR2 is SQIVND (reference sequence). The V and J ends lost 5 bases and 4 bases respectively, with 14 bases between them. The CDR3 region has the DNA TGTGCCAGTAGTCCGCCTCGAAAGACCTATGGCTACACCTTC. Residues: CASSPPRKTYGYTF. Full variable domain (outside the CDR3, taken from reference TRBV19 and TRBJ1-2): DGGITQSPKYLFRKEGQNVTLSCEQNLNHDAMYWYRQDPGQGLRLIYYSQIVNDFQKGDIAEGYSVSREKKESFPLTVTSAQKNPTAFYLCASSPPRKTYGYTFGSGTRLTVV.

In this sample, this clone turned up a few times. The rearrangement uses TRBV11-3 and TRBJ2-1; unclear D gene. Trimming pared 0 bases from V and 6 bases from J, leaving 3 bases between. Germline V gives CDR1 SGHNT, CDR2 YENEEA. There are 12 residues in the CDR3. The CDR3 is CASSLDTNEQFF. As DNA, the CDR3 is TGTGCCAGCAGCTTAGATACCAATGAGCAGTTCTTC.

This chain joins TRBV2 and TRBJ2-3; D is possibly TRBD1 or TRBD2 (5 bases each). The V end was cut by 11 bases, the J end by 4 bases, with 13 bases between. The CDR3 is made up of 12 amino acids. The V gene's germline CDR1 is SNHLY and CDR2 FYNNEI. The CDR3 bases are TGTGCCCAGTCCCTGGGGGCAGATACGCAGTATTTT. Translating it yields CAQSLGADTQYF.

This sequence joins TRBV28 and TRBJ2-7; TRBD2 might be the D (5 bases). This CDR3 is built from 12 residues. Looked up from germline, CDR1 is MDHEN and CDR2 is SYDVKM. V shed 6 bases and J shed 11 bases, with 17 bases lying between them. The CDR3 coding sequence is TGTGCCAGCAGGCACCCGGCCGGGGTGGAGTACTTC. As protein: CASRHPAGVEYF.

The CDR3 DNA is TGTGCCTGGAGTTTTACGGGACCCCAGTACTTC. Translated: CAWSFTGPQYF. V usage is TRBV30 and J usage is TRBJ2-7; D may correspond to TRBD1 or TRBD2 (5 bases each). The germline V gene encodes CDR1 GTSNPN and CDR2 SVGIG (reference sequence). Trimming pared 2 bases from V and 10 bases from J, leaving 12 bases between. This CDR3 has 11 residues.

A word on this clone: The identical CDR3 is also encoded by other nucleotide sequences in the sample. This sequence joins TRBV7-2 and TRBJ1-3; 9 positions match TRBD1. Looked up from germline, CDR1 is SGHTA and CDR2 is FQGNSA. The CDR3 is 14 amino acids. J was trimmed by 2 bases and V by 5 bases; bases with no gene match: 1. The CDR3 nucleotides are TGTGCCAGCAGCGGGGACAGGGCTGGAAACACCATATATTTT. Translating it yields CASSGDRAGNTIYF.